This T cell receptor (beta chain) is from a study of blood T cell repertoires in COVID-19. Generated by immunoSEQ multiplex PCR, the TCRdb table keeps only in-frame clones and is missing some. Here the sample spans fewer than 350,000 clones, around 81% being singletons. The V end was cut by 1 base, the J end by 0 bases, with 11 bases between. CDR1 SGHTA and CDR2 FQGNSA come from the germline V gene. The CDR3 is made up of 16 amino acids. J is TRBJ2-3 and V is TRBV7-2; D not certain. This sequence was found in a woman in her fifties or sixties with active or convalescent COVID-19. Sequencing was performed on peripheral blood. CDR3 DNA: TGTGCCAGCAGCTTAGTTGGCGGAACTAGCACAGATACGCAGTATTTT. It yields the protein CASSLVGGTSTDTQYF. Full variable domain (remainder filled in from reference TRBV7-2 and TRBJ2-3): GAGVSQSPSNKVTEKGKDVELRCDPISGHTALYWYRQSLGQGLEFLIYFQGNSAPDKSGLPSDRFSAERTGGSVSTLTIQRTQQEDSAVYLCASSLVGGTSTDTQYFGPGTRLTVL.